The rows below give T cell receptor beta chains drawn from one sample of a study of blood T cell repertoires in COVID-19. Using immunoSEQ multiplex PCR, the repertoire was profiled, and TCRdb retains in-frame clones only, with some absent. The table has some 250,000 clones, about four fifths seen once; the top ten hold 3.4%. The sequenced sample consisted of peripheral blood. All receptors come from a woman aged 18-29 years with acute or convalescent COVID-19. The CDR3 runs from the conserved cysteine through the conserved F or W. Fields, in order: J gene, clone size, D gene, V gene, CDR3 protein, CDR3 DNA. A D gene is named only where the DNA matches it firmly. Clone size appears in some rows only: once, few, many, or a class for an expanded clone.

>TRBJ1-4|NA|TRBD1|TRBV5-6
CASSLWTGGLLNEKLFF
TGTGCCAGCAGCTTATGGACAGGGGGCTTGCTTAATGAAAAACTGTTTTTT
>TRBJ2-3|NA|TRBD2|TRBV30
CAWSIGLAVPTDTQYF
TGTGCCTGGAGTATCGGACTAGCGGTCCCCACAGATACGCAGTATTTT
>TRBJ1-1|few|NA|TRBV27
CASSSYENTEAFF
TGTGCCAGCAGTTCCTACGAGAACACTGAAGCTTTCTTT
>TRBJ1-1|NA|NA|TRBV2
CARRGGWATEAFF
TGTGCCCGTCGAGGAGGGTGGGCCACTGAAGCTTTCTTT
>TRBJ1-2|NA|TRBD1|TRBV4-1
CASSQDEGQGANYGYTF
TGCGCCAGCAGCCAAGATGAGGGACAGGGGGCAAACTATGGCTACACCTTC
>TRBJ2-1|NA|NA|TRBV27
CASSLWGGPYNEQFF
TGTGCCAGCAGTTTATGGGGAGGTCCTTACAATGAGCAGTTCTTC
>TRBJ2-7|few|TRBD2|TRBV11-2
CASSIIAGGPSEQYF
TGTGCCAGCAGCATCATAGCGGGAGGGCCCTCCGAGCAGTACTTC
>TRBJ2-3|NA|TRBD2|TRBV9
CASSRSTGLAGAVRTDTQYF
TGTGCCAGCAGCAGGAGTACGGGACTAGCGGGAGCCGTACGCACAGATACGCAGTATTTT
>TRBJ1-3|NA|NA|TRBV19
CASSIEHSSGNTIYF
TGTGCCAGTAGTATCGAGCACTCCTCTGGAAACACCATATATTTT
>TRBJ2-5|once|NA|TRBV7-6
CASSLWETQYF
TGTGCCAGCAGCCTATGGGAGACCCAGTACTTC
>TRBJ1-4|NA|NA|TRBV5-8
CASSLGRMSNEKLFF
TGTGCCAGCAGCTTGGGTCGCATGAGTAATGAAAAACTGTTTTTT
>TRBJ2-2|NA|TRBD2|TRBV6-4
CASSRTSRDTGELFF
TGTGCCAGCAGTCGGACTAGCCGAGACACCGGGGAGCTGTTTTTT
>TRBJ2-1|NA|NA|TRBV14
CASSPGWEQFF
TGTGCCAGCAGCCCGGGATGGGAGCAGTTCTTC
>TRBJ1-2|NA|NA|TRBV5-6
CASSPNRILAYGYTF
TGTGCCAGCAGCCCAAACAGGATCCTTGCCTATGGCTACACCTTC
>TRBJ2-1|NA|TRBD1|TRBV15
CATSKGQGTYNEQFF
TGTGCCACCAGCAAGGGACAGGGTACCTACAATGAGCAGTTCTTC
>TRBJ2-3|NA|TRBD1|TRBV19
CASSPGTGRTDTQYF
TGTGCCAGTAGTCCAGGGACAGGACGCACAGATACGCAGTATTTT
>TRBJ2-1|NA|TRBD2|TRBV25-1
CASSPSPGLAGHNEQFF
TGTGCCAGCAGCCCAAGCCCGGGACTAGCGGGACACAATGAGCAGTTCTTC
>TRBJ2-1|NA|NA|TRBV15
CATSRWDSRNEQFF
TGTGCCACCAGCAGATGGGACTCCCGGAATGAGCAGTTCTTC
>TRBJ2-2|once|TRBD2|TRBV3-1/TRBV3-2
CASSQDLAGPTGELFF
TGTGCCAGCAGCCAAGACCTAGCGGGACCTACCGGGGAGCTGTTTTTT
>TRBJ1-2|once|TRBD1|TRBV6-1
CASSEGATGRSGYTF
TGTGCCAGCAGTGAAGGGGCGACAGGGAGGAGTGGCTACACCTTC